This T cell receptor (beta chain) emerged from a study of blood T cell repertoires in COVID-19. Study background: The study drew acute and convalescent COVID-19 samples from the United States, Italy and Spain. PBMCs, B-cell-depleted T cells, or T cells were the source of the cDNA or gDNA that made up the material.

In the source study's methods: Reference gene primer amplification yielded estimated nucleated cell counts. The data were produced by immunoSEQ multiplex PCR, yet TCRdb's version contains in-frame clones alone and is incomplete. V, J and clone size are taken as reported in that table, and D and trimming were inferred from the DNA itself. Of 65,000 to 95,000 clones detected, roughly 84% appear once; the ten largest clones hold more than 20%. Sequenced material: peripheral blood. The TCR comes from a woman aged 45-59 years with acute or convalescent COVID-19.

This chain's CDR3 is CASSASGGYEQYF. Here the CDR3 DNA reads TGTGCCAGTTCGGCCAGCGGGGGGTACGAGCAGTACTTC. This sequence joins TRBV11-2 and TRBJ2-7; 9 bases match TRBD2. Germline V gene lookup returns CDR1 SGHAT and CDR2 FQNNGV. The V segment lost 9 bases and the J segment 4 bases; nucleotides outside the gene matches: 7. The CDR3 runs 13 residues.